This T cell receptor beta chain was sequenced in a study of CD8 T cells in Susac syndrome. Germline CDR1 is SGHTA and CDR2 is FQGNSA. Trimming took 4 bases from V and 1 from J; bases not matched to a gene: 5. CDR3 length equals 16 residues. When the RNA was reverse transcribed, random hexamers were used with an input of 0.5 to 1 ug. A single record per CDR3 protein comes from TCRdb applying MiXCR to the immunoSEQ multiplex PCR reads. Of about 300,000 distinct CDR3 sequences listed, about 82% are singletons. From blood CD8+ and CD4+ T cells, the TCR beta chain was sequenced. In contrast to the negatively isolated CD8+ and CD4+ T cells, TEMRA cells were FACS-enriched.

The receptor comes from a human donor with multiple sclerosis. Sequencing was performed on CD8+ T cells from PBMCs. The genes are TRBV7-2 and TRBJ2-3; 10 bases are shared with TRBD1. The CDR3 here is CASSSTGTGGTDTQYF. The DNA of the CDR3 is TGTGCCAGCAGCTCGACCGGGACAGGGGGCACAGATACGCAGTATTTT.